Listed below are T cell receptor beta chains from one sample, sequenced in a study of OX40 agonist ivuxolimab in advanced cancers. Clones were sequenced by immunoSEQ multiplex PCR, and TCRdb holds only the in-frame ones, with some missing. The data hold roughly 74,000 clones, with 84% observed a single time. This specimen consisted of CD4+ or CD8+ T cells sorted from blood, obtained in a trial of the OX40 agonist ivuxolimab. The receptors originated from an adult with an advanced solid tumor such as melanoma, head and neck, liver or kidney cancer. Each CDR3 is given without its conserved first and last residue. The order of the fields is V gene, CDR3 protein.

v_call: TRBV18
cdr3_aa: ASSPAQGATGELF

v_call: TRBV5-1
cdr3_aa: ASSLGQVPYEQY

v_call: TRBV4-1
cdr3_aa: ASRRTGVNQPQH

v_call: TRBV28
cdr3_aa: ASNLPGAAVY

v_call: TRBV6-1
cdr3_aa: ASSKTGDTEAF

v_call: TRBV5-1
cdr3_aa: ASSLTAGRYNEQF

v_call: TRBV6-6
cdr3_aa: ASTFARGTYGYT

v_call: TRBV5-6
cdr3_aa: ASSLSTAVAKNIQY

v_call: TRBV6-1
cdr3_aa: ASSFARGPNNEQF

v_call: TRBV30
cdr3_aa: AWSVNRNTNEKLF

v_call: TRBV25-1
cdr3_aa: ASMPLAGEDNEQF

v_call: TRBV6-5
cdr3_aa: ASSYGGLGGYT

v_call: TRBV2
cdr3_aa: ASSGPRSRDSQRKGDTQY

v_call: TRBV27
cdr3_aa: ASSLYGYQF

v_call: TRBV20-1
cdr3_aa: RGRDTQY

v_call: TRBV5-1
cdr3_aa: ASSPNREGGYT

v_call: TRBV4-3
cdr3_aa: ASSQDPGTGGYGYT

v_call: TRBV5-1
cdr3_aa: ASSPGQGPFHEQY

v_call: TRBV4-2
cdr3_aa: ASSQDMRNTGELF

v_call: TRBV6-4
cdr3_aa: ASSGTSTGELF